The present T cell receptor (beta chain) was sequenced within a study of cytomegalovirus exposure and HLA in healthy donors. Findings and caveats of the study: Most of the TCR beta V segments (in an earlier analysis) were productive either about 87% or about 30% of the time.

These donors, healthy bone marrow donors, were studied. Germline V gives CDR1 GTSNPN, CDR2 SVGIG (reference sequence). J gave up 5 bases and V 4 bases, and 2 bases lay outside the gene matches. This CDR3 region has 12 residues. As for this clone: The antigen is undetermined.

It was with 60 Vbeta and 13 Jbeta primers that the PCR ran. Assay used: immunoSEQ multiplex PCR; TCRdb lists only in-frame clones, some missing. This sample has approximately 90,000 clones, with 75% found just once. The TCR originated in a middle-aged man in good health and CMV-seronegative. Specimen: PBMCs. The V call is TRBV30, the J call TRBJ1-5; 7 bases line up with TRBD1. CDR3: CAWTTGDQPQHF. In DNA form, the CDR3 reads TGTGCCTGGACCACAGGGGATCAGCCCCAGCATTTT.